This passage covers 29 T cell receptor beta chains from one sample sequenced in a study of T cell repertoires in cytomegalovirus infection. TCRdb independently ran MiXCR on the reads; one entry per CDR3 protein. The sample carries around 450,000 distinct CDR3 sequences, roughly 30% recorded once. The material sequenced was PBMCs. These receptors all stem from a human donor in good health (CMV status not recorded). Some clones in this sample may be carry-over from other donors' samples.

This clonotype was detected a few times. The CDR3 region is CASSYSTGFYGYTF. CDR3 DNA sequence: TGTGCCAGCAGTTACTCGACAGGTTTCTATGGCTACACCTTC. The rearrangement links TRBV6-5 to TRBJ1-2; D is possibly TRBD1 (6 bases). The ends were cut back, 0 bases at V and 4 bases at J, with 9 bases in the middle. The CDR3 has 14 residues. Germline V CDR1 and CDR2: MNHEY, SVGAGI.

This clonotype was detected only a few times. The V and J genes are TRBV7-2 and TRBJ1-2, with D tentatively TRBD1 (5 bases). CDR1 and CDR2 from the germline V gene are SGHTA and FQGNSA. V was shortened by 1 base and J by 3 bases, with 9 bases between the two germline ends. The CDR3 consists of 14 residues. The CDR3 sequence: CASSLDGADYGYTF. The CDR3 DNA reads as TGTGCCAGCAGCTTAGACGGGGCTGACTATGGCTACACCTTC.

This clonotype was recorded a few times. This chain connects TRBV6-5 to TRBJ2-1; possible D gene TRBD1, 6 bases. Per the germline V gene, CDR1 is MNHEY and CDR2 is SVGAGI. The CDR3 is 13 amino acids. The V end lost 8 bases, the J end lost 3 bases, and 11 bases lay between the germline ends. CDR3 sequence reads: CASGGGIYNEQFF. The CDR3 nucleotides read TGTGCCAGCGGGGGCGGAATCTACAATGAGCAGTTCTTC.

The chain joins TRBV23-1 to TRBJ1-5; 7 nucleotides align to TRBD1. TRBV23-1 belongs to the ORF category, with a function that is uncertain. The CDR3 consists of 16 residues. The V segment lost 4 bases and the J segment 0 bases; nucleotides outside the gene matches: 6. CDR3 nucleotide sequence: TGCGCCAGCAGTCCGGACAGGCAAAATAGCAATCAGCCCCAGCATTTT. It is translated as CASSPDRQNSNQPQHF.

This chain joins TRBV29-1 and TRBJ1-2; D not resolved. The V gene's germline CDR1 is SQVTM and CDR2 ANQGSEA. The V and J ends lost 6 bases and 8 bases respectively, with 16 bases between them. The CDR3 has 12 residues. CDR3 DNA: TGCAGCGTCCCCAGGAGGGAACGAGGCTACACCTTC. It specifies CSVPRRERGYTF.

This clonotype was recorded many times. The V and J genes are TRBV27 and TRBJ1-2, with a possible D match to TRBD1 (6 bases). Trimming removed 6 bases at V and 7 bases at J, with 12 bases between. The germline V gene encodes CDR1 MNHEY and CDR2 SMNVEV (reference sequence). This CDR3 comprises 12 residues. The CDR3 protein is CASSEGGSGYTF. The DNA for the CDR3 is TGTGCCAGCAGCGAGGGGGGGAGTGGCTACACCTTC.

This clonotype was observed at least ten times. This chain links TRBV12-3 or TRBV12-4 with TRBJ2-7; no reliable D call. V was trimmed by 6 bases and J by 3 bases, leaving 9 bases between them. The CDR3 length is 12 residues. The CDR3 loop reads CASSPFGYEQYF. CDR3 nucleotide sequence: TGTGCCAGCAGCCCGTTCGGCTACGAGCAGTACTTC.

This clonotype has only a few counts. The genes are TRBV25-1 and TRBJ2-5; D is undetermined. V gave up 2 bases and J gave up 3 bases, with 10 bases separating them. The CDR3 has 14 residues. CDR1 MGHDK and CDR2 SYGVNS come from the germline V gene. The CDR3 coding sequence is TGTGCCAGCAGTGAACGACCCCCCAAAGAGACCCAGTACTTC. Translated, it gives CASSERPPKETQYF.

The chain employs TRBV5-5 and TRBJ2-7, with D possibly TRBD2 on 5 matching bases. This CDR3 is built from 16 residues. The V end lost 3 bases, the J end lost 1 base, and 17 bases lay between the germline ends. Germline CDR1 SGHKS, CDR2 YYEKEE (reference sequence). The CDR3 loop reads CASSSAPRTASYEQYF. The CDR3 DNA reads as TGTGCCAGCAGCTCAGCACCCCGGACTGCTTCCTACGAGCAGTACTTC.

The table lists this clonotype with a few counts. The gene calls are TRBV4-1 and TRBJ1-1, with no clear D. The germline V and J ends were trimmed by 1 base and 7 bases, with 19 bases remaining between them. CDR3 length: 16 residues. CDR1 and CDR2 from the germline V gene are MGHRA and YSYEKL. The CDR3 DNA sequence: TGCGCCAGCAGCCAAGGTCTGCAGTTTGGAGGTTTTGAAGCTTTCTTT. Protein sequence: CASSQGLQFGGFEAFF.

This chain links TRBV10-2 with TRBJ2-7, with a weak D call TRBD1 (5 bases). Trimming removed 6 bases at V and 0 bases at J, with 18 bases between. CDR1 WSHSY and CDR2 SAAADI come from the germline V gene. This CDR3 has 16 residues. CDR3 DNA: TGCGCCAGCAGCCTGCCTCAGGGAATACCCTCCTACGAGCAGTACTTC. It is translated as CASSLPQGIPSYEQYF.

With respect to this clonotype: The junction and the germline gene differ at one end; a read error may be behind it. The chain carries TRBV28 and TRBJ2-7; the D is unclear. CDR3 length: 16 amino acids. CDR1 and CDR2 (germline): MDHEN, SYDVKM. The CDR3 spells CASSLSSGPSPYQQYF. In DNA, the CDR3 is TGTGCCAGCAGTTTATCGTCCGGTCCCTCTCCCTACCAGCAGTACTTC.

The chain joins TRBV7-6 to TRBJ2-1, with 8 bases identical to TRBD1. Germline lookup yields CDR1 SGHVS and CDR2 FNYEAQ. CDR3 length: 16 residues. Trimming at V came to 4 bases and at J to 4 bases, leaving 9 bases not matched to a gene. The DNA of the CDR3 is TGTGCCAGCAGCTCAATTCGACAGGGGCTATACAATGAGCAGTTCTTC. It yields the protein CASSSIRQGLYNEQFF.

The chain uses TRBV6-6 and TRBJ1-1; D not certain. The germline V gene has CDR1 MNHNY and CDR2 SVGAGI (reference sequence). CDR3 size: 15 residues. The germline V and J ends were trimmed by 5 bases and 5 bases, with 18 bases remaining between them. The chain's CDR3 is CASSPGLPGRTEAFF. CDR3 nucleotides: TGTGCCAGCAGTCCCGGACTCCCTGGCCGGACTGAAGCTTTCTTT.

This clonotype occurred many times. The chain uses TRBV12-3 or TRBV12-4 and TRBJ1-1, with D possibly matching TRBD1 (5 bases). The CDR3 runs 13 residues. The ends were cut back, 7 bases at V and 4 bases at J, with 13 bases in the middle. The CDR3 protein is CASTQSGATEAFF. The CDR3 region has the DNA TGTGCCAGCACCCAATCCGGGGCCACTGAAGCTTTCTTT.

The chain employs TRBV6-1 and TRBJ2-7; D may be TRBD1 (6 bases). Looked up from germline, CDR1 is MNHNS and CDR2 is SASEGT. The CDR3 runs to 15 residues. V dropped 1 base and J dropped 2 bases, with 12 bases sitting between them. CDR3 sequence reads: CASSEVWTAPYEQYF. The CDR3 bases are TGTGCCAGCAGTGAAGTATGGACAGCTCCCTACGAGCAGTACTTC.

J is TRBJ2-1 and V is TRBV7-9; 7 bases are shared with TRBD1. V was pared by 4 bases and J by 0 bases, with 3 bases of the junction left unmatched. This CDR3 is 15 amino acids long. Germline CDR1 and CDR2: SEHNR and FQNEAQ (reference sequence). The CDR3 DNA sequence: TGTGCCAGCAGCTCGACAGGGAACTCCTACAATGAGCAGTTCTTC. This sequence encodes CASSSTGNSYNEQFF.

The chain couples TRBV19 to TRBJ1-4; 7 bases line up with TRBD1. The germline V gene encodes CDR1 LNHDA and CDR2 SQIVND (reference sequence). J lost 5 bases, V lost 5 bases, and 11 bases had no gene match. This CDR3 has 16 residues. The CDR3 DNA reads TGTGCCAGTAGTGAAGGGACAGCGGTCCAAAATGAAAAACTGTTTTTT. This encodes CASSEGTAVQNEKLFF.

CDR3 loop: CASSYGTGLSYEQYF. In nucleotides, the CDR3 is TGTGCCAGCAGTTACGGAACAGGGTTGTCCTACGAGCAGTACTTC. V and J are TRBV6-2 or TRBV6-3 and TRBJ2-7; perhaps TRBD1 as D (6 bases). Trimming took 2 bases from V and 1 from J, leaving 12 bases between them. This CDR3 region has 15 residues. Germline values: CDR1 MNHEY, CDR2 SVGEGT.

This clonotype was counted a few times. The chain links TRBV29-1 to TRBJ2-1; tentative D call: TRBD2 (6 bases). This CDR3 is 12 amino acids long. The germline V gene has CDR1 SQVTM and CDR2 ANQGSEA. Trimming took 7 bases from V and 6 from J, leaving 13 bases between them. The CDR3 coding sequence is TGCAGCGCGCGAGTGGGGGGCAATGAGCAGTTCTTC. Amino acids: CSARVGGNEQFF.

As regards this clonotype: The junction departs from the called germline gene at one end, perhaps through a read error. The chain couples TRBV27 to TRBJ1-1; weak D call: TRBD1 (5 bases). The CDR3 spans 17 residues. Germline-derived CDR1 and CDR2 are MNHEY and SMNVEV (reference sequence). The CDR3 is CASSLVLGQSGITESFF. CDR3 sequence (DNA): TGTGCCAGCAGTCTGGTGCTGGGGCAGTCGGGGATCACTGAATCTTTCTTT.

The CDR3 DNA follows: TGTGCCAGTAGTAAACAGGGGGCGCACACTGAAGCTTTCTTT. This codes for CASSKQGAHTEAFF. This chain joins TRBV19 and TRBJ1-1, with 9 bases that match TRBD1. CDR3 length equals 14 residues. V was pared by 4 bases and J by 3 bases, with 3 bases of the junction left unmatched. Germline V lookup: CDR1 LNHDA, CDR2 SQIVND (reference sequence).

In this sample, this clonotype turned up many times. The V gene is TRBV6-1, the J gene TRBJ1-6; 9 bases are a match to TRBD1. J was trimmed by 8 bases and V by 5 bases; bases with no gene match: 4. This CDR3 has 14 residues. Germline V gene lookup returns CDR1 MNHNS and CDR2 SASEGT. The CDR3 sequence: CASSPRDRDSPLHF. The CDR3 DNA is TGTGCCAGCAGTCCCAGGGACAGGGATTCACCCCTCCACTTT.

V gene TRBV7-8 combines with J gene TRBJ2-3, with D possibly matching TRBD2 (6 bases). This CDR3 comprises 13 residues. CDR1 is SGHVS, CDR2 FQNEAQ, per germline. The V and J ends lost 5 bases and 6 bases respectively, with 12 bases between them. The CDR3 DNA follows: TGTGCCAGCAGCAGCCTGGAGGGGGATACGCAGTATTTT. Its protein product is CASSSLEGDTQYF.

This clonotype was detected many times. The chain recombines TRBV7-9 with TRBJ2-4; TRBD2 matches at 7 bases. The CDR3 is 16 amino acids. The germline V gene encodes CDR1 SEHNR and CDR2 FQNEAQ (reference sequence). J lost 0 bases, V lost 2 bases, and 4 bases had no gene match. CDR3 in DNA: TGTGCCAGCAGCTTATGGCGGGGGTTAGCCAAAAACATTCAGTACTTC. Protein sequence: CASSLWRGLAKNIQYF.

The chain joins TRBV19 to TRBJ1-5; the match to TRBD1 covers 7 bases. This CDR3 is 15 amino acids long. Unmatched junction bases numbered 7, after V lost 5 bases and J lost 3 bases. Germline assignment: CDR1 LNHDA and CDR2 SQIVND (reference sequence). CDR3 bases: TGTGCCAGTAGTTCCCGACAGGGAACCAATCAGCCCCAGCATTTT. Translating it yields CASSSRQGTNQPQHF.

This clonotype was recorded a few times. J is TRBJ2-2 and V is TRBV2, with a tentative D call TRBD1 (6 bases). The CDR3 is made up of 15 amino acids. Trimming pared 3 bases from V and 3 bases from J, leaving 11 bases between. The germline V gene encodes CDR1 SNHLY and CDR2 FYNNEI. CDR3 nucleotides: TGTGCCAGCAGTGAGGGGACATATGACACCGGGGAGCTGTTTTTT. It translates to CASSEGTYDTGELFF.

The table lists this clonotype with a few counts. This chain connects TRBV29-1 to TRBJ2-1; D may be TRBD1 (6 bases). Trimming took off 7 bases at V and 4 bases at J, with 20 bases between the two ends. CDR3 length: 15 amino acids. Germline CDR1 and CDR2: SQVTM and ANQGSEA. The CDR3 protein is CSAFTGNVSYNEQFF. DNA of the CDR3: TGCAGCGCATTCACAGGGAACGTCTCTTACAATGAGCAGTTCTTC.

Concerning this clonotype: The junction differs from germline at one of its ends, possibly a read error. V and J are TRBV10-3 and TRBJ2-3; TRBD2 matches at 10 bases. The CDR3 covers 15 residues. In germline, CDR1 is ENHRY, CDR2 SYGVKD. The CDR3 sequence is CAISGSGGGTDTQSF. CDR3 in DNA: TGTGCCATCAGTGGAAGCGGGGGGGGCACAGATACGCAGTCTTTT.